This T cell receptor (beta chain) appears in the sequencing data of a study of blood T cells in healthy people across ages. Study background: About one barcoded beta molecule per two T cells came from capture by template switching.

The CDR3 runs to 16 residues. V was trimmed by 0 bases and J by 4 bases, leaving 15 bases between them. CDR1 and CDR2 from the germline V gene are LGHNA and YNFKEQ. Then a second PCR, running about 6 to 12 cycles, was carried out with a sample-barcoded 5' primer and a J-beta primer mix. TCRdb fed the 5' RACE reads into MiXCR, producing one record per CDR3 protein. The sample records hundreds of thousands of distinct CDR3 sequences, around 48% being singletons. In regard to this clonotype: The antigen is undetermined.

General study results and limits: Unsorted PBMCs prevented conclusive naive versus antigen-experienced comparison. Donor CMV infection status was unknown, possibly confounding age-related changes in expanded clonotypes.

The source is a man aged 25 to 40 in good health. Sequenced: blood. This chain connects TRBV4-2 to TRBJ1-2; D gene uncertain. CDR3 nucleotides: TGTGCCAGCAGCCAAGATATACAGAACCCTCCCTATGGCTACACCTTC. Protein product: CASSQDIQNPPYGYTF.